A selection of T cell receptor beta chains follows, all from one sample in a study of regulatory T cells in long-lasting Graves disease. TCRdb analysed the multiplex PCR reads with MiXCR anew, one entry per CDR3 protein. This sample has more than 400,000 distinct CDR3 sequences; 16% occur once, and the top ten carry approximately 12%. This sample also belongs to another study, concerning T cells in Graves' hyperthyroidism and ophthalmopathy.

The starting material was peripheral blood mononuclear cells (PBMCs), obtained at new diagnosis, from a patient treated with antithyroid drugs. These receptors originate from a woman aged 30 to 39 with Graves disease. CDR3s include the opening cysteine and the closing phenylalanine or tryptophan. The order of the fields is D gene, clone size, J gene, V gene, CDR3 DNA, CDR3 protein. The D gene is left open where the match is weak. Rows give clone size only sometimes, using once, few, many, or a class for an expanded clone.

d_call: -
clone_size: -
j_call: TRBJ2-3
v_call: TRBV29-1
cdr3_nt: TGCAGCGTTGAAGGCATGTTGGGTGGGACCGATACGCAGTATTTT
cdr3_aa: CSVEGMLGGTDTQYF

d_call: TRBD1
clone_size: -
j_call: TRBJ1-5
v_call: TRBV19
cdr3_nt: TGTGCCAGTAGTCCCTCAGGGGGTTGGAGCAATCAGCCCCAGCATTTT
cdr3_aa: CASSPSGGWSNQPQHF

d_call: -
clone_size: few
j_call: TRBJ2-7
v_call: TRBV6-5
cdr3_nt: TGTGCCAGCAGTTACTCGAGTAGTGGCCTCGCGTCCTACGAGCAGTACTTC
cdr3_aa: CASSYSSSGLASYEQYF

d_call: TRBD2
clone_size: many
j_call: TRBJ2-1
v_call: TRBV6-1
cdr3_nt: TGTGCCAGCACGGGACTAGCGGGAGACGGGGAGAATGAGCAGTTCTTC
cdr3_aa: CASTGLAGDGENEQFF

d_call: -
clone_size: many
j_call: TRBJ2-5
v_call: TRBV6-2/TRBV6-3
cdr3_nt: TGTGCCAGCAGGTGGACCGCGCCGGGGACCCAGTACTTC
cdr3_aa: CASRWTAPGTQYF

d_call: TRBD1
clone_size: -
j_call: TRBJ2-5
v_call: TRBV27
cdr3_nt: TGTGCCAGCAGTTTACTCGACAGGGCGTATGGGCCAGAGACCCAGTACTTC
cdr3_aa: CASSLLDRAYGPETQYF

d_call: -
clone_size: -
j_call: TRBJ2-7
v_call: TRBV20-1
cdr3_nt: TGCAGTGCTAGAGGTACTAGCCCCTCCTACGAGCAGTACTTC
cdr3_aa: CSARGTSPSYEQYF

d_call: -
clone_size: many
j_call: TRBJ1-5
v_call: TRBV12-3/TRBV12-4
cdr3_nt: TGTGCCAGCAGTTCCTTTTTGGGGATAACCGGTCAGCCCCAGCATTTT
cdr3_aa: CASSSFLGITGQPQHF

d_call: -
clone_size: many
j_call: TRBJ1-1
v_call: TRBV20-1
cdr3_nt: TGCAGTGCTAGAGTGGTATACACTGAAGCTTTCTTT
cdr3_aa: CSARVVYTEAFF

d_call: TRBD1
clone_size: many
j_call: TRBJ1-6
v_call: TRBV14
cdr3_nt: TGTGCCAGCAGCCAGGAAACAGGGGGTGGAGGTTCACCCCTCCACTTT
cdr3_aa: CASSQETGGGGSPLHF

d_call: -
clone_size: few
j_call: TRBJ2-7
v_call: TRBV12-3/TRBV12-4
cdr3_nt: TGTGCCAGCAGTTTGGACAGCTGGAAAGAGCAGTACTTC
cdr3_aa: CASSLDSWKEQYF